Listed below are T cell receptor beta chains from one sample, sequenced in a study of CXCR3-negative and CXCR3-positive naive CD8 T cells. For each CDR3 protein, TCRdb gives one entry from its re-call of the 5' RACE reads, without DNA. Its table records over 100,000 distinct CDR3 sequences. The sample consisted of naive CXCR3+ CD8+ T cells from blood. The source of these receptors is a human donor in good health. Some clones in this sample may be carry-over from other donors' samples. CDR3s include the opening cysteine and the closing phenylalanine or tryptophan. The order of the fields is J gene, V gene, CDR3 protein.

>TRBJ1-5|TRBV12-3/TRBV12-4
CASSFLWGAGQPQHF
>TRBJ1-5|TRBV29-1
CSVWDSTGIQPQHF
>TRBJ2-3|TRBV29-1
CSVEPDRGTTTDTQYF
>TRBJ2-1|TRBV28
CASRELGYNEQFF
>TRBJ1-2|TRBV12-3/TRBV12-4
CASSFKAHYGYTF
>TRBJ2-7|TRBV15
CATRGDSDYEQYF
>TRBJ1-1|TRBV7-6
CASRRSLNTEAFF
>TRBJ2-5|TRBV27
CASSWDRGPNPETQYF
>TRBJ1-1|TRBV7-9
CASSPGTGGDEAFF
>TRBJ2-7|TRBV4-1
CASSPMGGRGGGKYEQYF
>TRBJ2-5|TRBV13
CASSRGGVKEETQYF
>TRBJ2-1|TRBV11-2
CASSLGRRRGLHNEQFF
>TRBJ1-1|TRBV6-6
CASRVLGQMNTEAFF
>TRBJ2-5|TRBV29-1
CSVVGTGVEETQYF
>TRBJ1-2|TRBV7-6
CASSSTPGADYTF
>TRBJ2-2|TRBV15
CATSRVASSDTGELFF
>TRBJ1-1|TRBV29-1
CSVVRREGTEAFF
>TRBJ2-2|TRBV9
CASSRDRVHTGELFF
>TRBJ1-5|TRBV15
CATSTGSSGNQPQHF
>TRBJ1-1|TRBV5-5
CASTRTGVAFF
>TRBJ1-5|TRBV28
CASSLGQPQHF
>TRBJ2-7|TRBV7-8
CASSLFPGGGSYEQYF
>TRBJ1-1|TRBV5-1
CASSWTGAEAFF
>TRBJ2-1|TRBV6-5
CASSRGGLNEQFF
>TRBJ2-2|TRBV11-2
CASSFLPGELFF
>TRBJ1-1|TRBV4-1
CASSHLPQGWYTEAFF
>TRBJ2-5|TRBV7-7
CASSRGQGHQETQYF
>TRBJ2-7|TRBV6-5
CASSYFSGTYEQYF
>TRBJ1-1|TRBV4-2
CASSQGLEAFF
>TRBJ2-7|TRBV28
CASSSTLSYEQYF
>TRBJ2-7|TRBV10-1
CASSDTSSYEQYF
>TRBJ2-1|TRBV7-8
CASSFLSSYNEQFF
>TRBJ1-1|TRBV6-2/TRBV6-3
CASRNPSGWGSTEAFF
>TRBJ2-7|TRBV5-4
CASSFFRDASYEQYF
>TRBJ2-1|TRBV9
CASSLHLGGAYNEQFF
>TRBJ2-1|TRBV29-1
CSVPRGGGKYNEQFF
>TRBJ2-7|TRBV6-6
CASSYAGRGKDGIYEQYF
>TRBJ2-7|TRBV5-1
CASSTSQGRSEQYF
>TRBJ2-4|TRBV2
CASRGFAGTKNIQYF
>TRBJ2-7|TRBV29-1
CSVRTVLYEQYF
>TRBJ2-2|TRBV29-1
CSVPGTRGTGELFF
>TRBJ2-1|TRBV23-1
CASSQSRDPLNNEQFF
>TRBJ2-7|TRBV7-9
CASSSEKATGGREQYF
>TRBJ1-2|TRBV28
CASSWTNNYGYTF
>TRBJ1-1|TRBV5-6
CASSPTGVAEAFF
>TRBJ1-1|TRBV5-1
CASSLDTMNTEAFF
>TRBJ2-1|TRBV5-1
CASTSRGRDEQFF
>TRBJ2-1|TRBV4-2
CASSQALGTDEQFF
>TRBJ2-4|TRBV11-1
CASSLQGAKNIQYF
>TRBJ2-2|TRBV9
CASKPGNTGELFF
>TRBJ2-1|TRBV20-1
CSAIPEGGYSYNEQFF
>TRBJ2-2|TRBV29-1
CSVDLGLTGELFF
>TRBJ2-2|TRBV27
CASSYRTTNTGELFF
>TRBJ2-1|TRBV25-1
CASSEPLPGQGYNEQFF